The rows below give T cell receptor beta chains drawn from one sample of a study of blood T cell repertoires in COVID-19. Clones were sequenced by immunoSEQ multiplex PCR, and TCRdb holds only the in-frame ones, with some missing. The sample includes under 95,000 clones, roughly 86% of them seen just once. Sequencing was done on a sample of peripheral blood. The source of these receptors is a man in his forties with acute or convalescent COVID-19. Each CDR3 is given with its conserved first and last residue. The D gene is left open where the match is weak. Where a row states a size, it is once, few, many or the class of an expanded clone; other rows omit it.

CDR3aa | CDR3nt | d_gene | len | abundance | j_gene | v_gene
CASSTGHRVALTGELFF | TGTGCCAGCAGCACAGGTCACAGGGTGGCCTTAACCGGGGAGCTGTTTTTT | - | 17 | - | TRBJ2-2 | TRBV3-1/TRBV3-2
CASSLIGGSYNEQFF | TGCGCCAGCAGCTTAATCGGGGGTTCCTACAATGAGCAGTTCTTC | - | 15 | - | TRBJ2-1 | TRBV5-1
CASSQEPIAAGQVVEAFF | TGCGCCAGCAGCCAGGAACCGATAGCGGCAGGCCAGGTTGTTGAAGCTTTCTTT | - | 18 | - | TRBJ1-1 | TRBV4-3
CASSSGLAAGNEQFF | TGTGCCAGCAGCTCTGGACTAGCGGCGGGGAATGAGCAGTTCTTC | TRBD2 | 15 | - | TRBJ2-1 | TRBV7-9
CASSVQGGLAGYYEQYF | TGTGCCAGTAGCGTCCAGGGGGGACTAGCGGGTTACTACGAGCAGTACTTC | TRBD2 | 17 | - | TRBJ2-7 | TRBV19
CASPGGYEQYF | TGTGCCAGCCCGGGTGGTTACGAGCAGTACTTC | - | 11 | - | TRBJ2-7 | TRBV7-8
CASGSSGGWNIQYF | TGTGCTAGTGGTTCCTCAGGGGGCTGGAACATTCAGTACTTC | TRBD1 | 14 | - | TRBJ2-4 | TRBV12-5
CASSSGQGTGELFF | TGTGCCAGCAGCTCGGGACAGGGGACCGGGGAGCTGTTTTTT | TRBD1 | 14 | once | TRBJ2-2 | TRBV5-6
CASSIQGFTEAFF | TGTGCCAGCAGCATACAGGGTTTCACTGAAGCTTTCTTT | - | 13 | - | TRBJ1-1 | TRBV7-3
CSVGSIRGTGGDAFF | TGCAGCGTTGGGTCAATTCGAGGGACAGGGGGAGATGCTTTCTTT | TRBD1 | 15 | - | TRBJ1-1 | TRBV29-1
CSVGAGHEQYF | TGCAGCGTTGGGGCAGGCCACGAGCAGTACTTC | - | 11 | - | TRBJ2-7 | TRBV29-1
CASRLGNTIYF | TGTGCCAGCAGACTTGGAAACACCATATATTTT | - | 11 | - | TRBJ1-3 | TRBV12-3/TRBV12-4
CASSPSAGGPYEQYF | TGCGCCAGCAGCCCCTCAGCGGGAGGGCCCTACGAGCAGTACTTC | TRBD2 | 15 | - | TRBJ2-7 | TRBV5-1
CASSERTSGSGEQFF | TGTGCCAGCAGTGAACGGACTAGCGGGAGCGGTGAGCAGTTCTTC | TRBD2 | 15 | once | TRBJ2-1 | TRBV25-1
CASRRTSGTGLGYTF | TGTGCCAGCAGACGCACCTCCGGGACAGGGCTCGGCTACACCTTC | TRBD1 | 15 | few | TRBJ1-2 | TRBV6-4
CASSEWSGTQYF | TGCGCCAGCAGTGAATGGTCAGGGACCCAGTACTTC | - | 12 | - | TRBJ2-5 | TRBV10-1
CASRLTRGNEYEQYF | TGTGCCAGCAGGCTAACACGGGGGAATGAATACGAGCAGTACTTC | - | 15 | - | TRBJ2-7 | TRBV6-5
CASSEADRGGQPQHF | TGTGCCAGCAGTGAAGCCGACAGGGGTGGTCAGCCCCAGCATTTT | TRBD1 | 15 | - | TRBJ1-5 | TRBV6-1
CASSQESNDRTLNTEAFF | TGCGCCAGCAGCCAAGAATCTAACGACAGAACCCTGAACACTGAAGCTTTCTTT | - | 18 | few | TRBJ1-1 | TRBV4-1
CASSPVGGRDYGYTF | TGCGCCAGCAGCCCGGTCGGGGGACGAGACTATGGCTACACCTTC | - | 15 | - | TRBJ1-2 | TRBV5-1
CAIRAGTEGNQPQHF | TGTGCCATCAGGGCCGGGACAGAGGGCAATCAGCCCCAGCATTTT | TRBD1 | 15 | - | TRBJ1-5 | TRBV10-3
CASRRDGPGQGNEKLFF | TGTGCCAGCAGGCGAGACGGACCGGGACAGGGCAATGAAAAACTGTTTTTT | TRBD1 | 17 | - | TRBJ1-4 | TRBV2
CASSTRTGAGYTF | TGTGCCAGCAGTACCCGGACAGGGGCTGGCTACACCTTC | TRBD1 | 13 | - | TRBJ1-2 | TRBV6-2/TRBV6-3
CASSEAYRGGLNTEAFF | TGTGCCAGCAGTGAAGCGTACAGGGGCGGATTGAACACTGAAGCTTTCTTT | TRBD1 | 17 | few | TRBJ1-1 | TRBV2
CASSSWTTGYNEQFF | TGTGCCAGCAGCTCCTGGACGACAGGGTACAATGAGCAGTTCTTC | TRBD1 | 15 | - | TRBJ2-1 | TRBV11-1
CAISESSGAGGTHTQYF | TGTGCCATCAGTGAGTCTTCTGGGGCAGGGGGCACTCATACGCAGTATTTT | TRBD1 | 17 | - | TRBJ2-3 | TRBV10-3
CASSFQGGRTGELFF | TGTGCCAGCAGCTTCCAGGGGGGACGCACCGGGGAGCTGTTTTTT | - | 15 | - | TRBJ2-2 | TRBV5-4
CASSPGTAQETQYF | TGTGCCAGCAGCCCCGGGACAGCCCAAGAGACCCAGTACTTC | TRBD1 | 14 | - | TRBJ2-5 | TRBV5-4
CASSPGGDGYTF | TGTGCCAGCTCACCAGGGGGCGATGGCTACACCTTC | - | 12 | - | TRBJ1-2 | TRBV18
CASSEGARGLETQYF | TGTGCCAGCAGTGAAGGGGCCAGGGGGCTTGAGACCCAGTACTTC | TRBD1 | 15 | - | TRBJ2-5 | TRBV6-1
CASSPGLGGNQPQHF | TGTGCCAGCAGTCCAGGACTAGGGGGCAATCAGCCCCAGCATTTT | - | 15 | - | TRBJ1-5 | TRBV9
CASSDRGKGNQPQHF | TGTGCCAGCAGCGACCGGGGGAAGGGCAATCAGCCCCAGCATTTT | - | 15 | - | TRBJ1-5 | TRBV5-6
CASSSTQGLVNEQFF | TGCGCCAGCAGCTCCACCCAGGGACTAGTCAATGAGCAGTTCTTC | TRBD2 | 15 | - | TRBJ2-1 | TRBV5-1
CSGAGTGGYDDNSPLHF | TGCAGCGGAGCCGGGACAGGGGGCTATGACGATAATTCACCCCTCCACTTT | TRBD1 | 17 | - | TRBJ1-6 | TRBV29-1
CASSLRGSNTEAFF | TGTGCCAGCAGTTTAAGAGGGTCCAACACTGAAGCTTTCTTT | - | 14 | - | TRBJ1-1 | TRBV27
CAWSEASQETQYF | TGTGCCTGGAGTGAAGCGTCACAAGAGACCCAGTACTTC | - | 13 | - | TRBJ2-5 | TRBV30
CASGPYQPQHF | TGTGCTAGTGGTCCATATCAGCCCCAGCATTTT | - | 11 | - | TRBJ1-5 | TRBV12-5
CASTLGWEGDTQYF | TGTGCCAGTACCCTCGGTTGGGAGGGAGATACGCAGTATTTT | TRBD2 | 14 | once | TRBJ2-3 | TRBV19
CASSQMTPLGGEQFF | TGTGCCAGCAGCCAAATGACACCCTTGGGAGGTGAGCAGTTCTTC | - | 15 | - | TRBJ2-1 | TRBV4-2
CASSLLRSFTSTDTQYF | TGTGCCAGCAGCTTATTACGAAGCTTTACTAGCACAGATACGCAGTATTTT | - | 17 | - | TRBJ2-3 | TRBV7-9